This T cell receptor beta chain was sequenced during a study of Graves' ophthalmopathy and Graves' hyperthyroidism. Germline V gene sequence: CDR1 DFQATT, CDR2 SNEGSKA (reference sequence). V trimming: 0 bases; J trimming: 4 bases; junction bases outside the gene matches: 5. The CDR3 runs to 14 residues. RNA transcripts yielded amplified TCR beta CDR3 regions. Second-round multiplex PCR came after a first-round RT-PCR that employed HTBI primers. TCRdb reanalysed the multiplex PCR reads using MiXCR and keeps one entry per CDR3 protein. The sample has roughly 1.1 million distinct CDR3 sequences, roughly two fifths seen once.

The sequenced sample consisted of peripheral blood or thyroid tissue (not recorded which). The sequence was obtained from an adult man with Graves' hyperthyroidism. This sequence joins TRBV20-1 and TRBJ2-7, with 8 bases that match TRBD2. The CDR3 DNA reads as TGCAGTGCTAGAGATAGCGGGAAGTTTTACGAGCAGTACTTC. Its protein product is CSARDSGKFYEQYF.